The next 5 T cell receptor beta chains were all read from a single sample in a study of cytomegalovirus exposure and HLA in healthy donors. The PCR made use of 60 Vbeta and 13 Jbeta primers. Clones were read by immunoSEQ multiplex PCR, and TCRdb kept only the in-frame ones, dropping some. The sample carries 150,000 to 250,000 clones, 82% recorded once. The specimen was PBMCs. The receptors here all came from a boy aged 2-15 years in good health and CMV-seronegative.

The chain has TRBV6-6 and TRBJ1-6; D unresolved. V was pared by 3 bases and J by 7 bases, with 7 bases between. The CDR3 runs to 13 residues. CDR1 is MNHNY and CDR2 is SVGAGI in the germline V gene (reference sequence). This CDR3 reads CASSYGENSPLHF. The CDR3, as DNA: TGTGCCAGCAGTTATGGGGAGAATTCACCCCTCCACTTT.

V usage is TRBV5-1 and J usage is TRBJ1-4; TRBD1 matches at 10 bases. V lost 4 bases, J lost 6 bases, and 3 bases stayed unmatched. CDR3 length equals 14 residues. Germline V gene data show CDR1 as SGHRS and CDR2 as YFSETQ. CDR3 nucleotides: TGCGCCAGCAGCCCGGACAGGGGGGATGAAAAACTGTTTTTT. Translating gives CASSPDRGDEKLFF.

The rearrangement links TRBV19 to TRBJ1-2, with 12 bases lining up with TRBD1. The CDR3 is made up of 14 amino acids. Trimming cost V 8 bases and J 6 bases; bases outside gene matches: 7. The germline CDR1 and CDR2 sequences are LNHDA and SQIVND (reference sequence). The CDR3 here is CASRWGQGAHGYTF. The DNA of the CDR3 is TGTGCCAGTCGGTGGGGACAGGGGGCCCATGGCTACACCTTC.

The chain recombines TRBV4-3 with TRBJ2-2; D remains ambiguous. CDR1 and CDR2 from the germline V gene are LGHNA and YSLEER. There are 17 residues in the CDR3. Trimming removed 0 bases at V and 3 bases at J, with 14 bases between. CDR3 nucleotide sequence: TGCGCCAGCAGCCAAGAGAGTTGGAACAGCTACACCGGGGAGCTGTTTTTT. It specifies CASSQESWNSYTGELFF.

The V and J genes are TRBV5-1 and TRBJ2-1, with 8 bases fitting TRBD2. Germline CDR1 and CDR2: SGHRS and YFSETQ. This CDR3 is 15 amino acids long. J lost 6 bases, V lost 0 bases, and 5 bases had no gene match. CDR3 sequence: CASSLAAGARNEQFF. Written as DNA, the CDR3 is TGCGCCAGCAGCTTGGCAGCGGGGGCCCGCAATGAGCAGTTCTTC.